The 25 T cell receptor beta chains below come from one sample, sequenced in a study of blood T cell repertoires in COVID-19. Assay used: immunoSEQ multiplex PCR; TCRdb lists only in-frame clones, some missing. The repertoire holds around 250,000 clones, with 85% to 90% as singletons. Sample: PBMCs or T cells enriched from blood (not recorded which). All receptors come from a man in his fifties or sixties who had been exposed to COVID-19.

This chain joins TRBV29-1 and TRBJ2-3; 15 positions agree with TRBD2. The CDR3 sequence is 16 residues long. V was pared by 4 bases and J by 3 bases, with 5 bases of the junction left unmatched. Germline CDR1 SQVTM, CDR2 ANQGSEA. The CDR3 region has the DNA TGCAGCGTTGGGACTAGCGGGGGGGGAGGTACAGATACGCAGTATTTT. This sequence encodes CSVGTSGGGGTDTQYF.

The rearrangement links TRBV2 to TRBJ1-5; 12 nucleotides agree with TRBD1. This CDR3 is built from 15 residues. The J segment lost 11 bases and the V segment lost 6 bases, leaving 11 bases of the junction unmatched. Looked up from germline, CDR1 is SNHLY and CDR2 is FYNNEI. The CDR3 sequence is CASRNRDRGHSAQHF. The CDR3 coding sequence is TGTGCCAGCAGAAATCGGGACAGGGGGCACTCAGCCCAGCATTTT.

The chain is built from TRBV11-2 and TRBJ2-3, with D uncertain. V lost 1 base and J 0 bases, leaving 17 bases between the germline ends. This CDR3 has 18 amino acids. Germline CDR1 is SGHAT and CDR2 is FQNNGV. Here the CDR3 reads CASSLAARAIPSTDTQYF. CDR3 sequence (DNA): TGTGCCAGCAGCTTAGCTGCTAGAGCTATACCTAGCACAGATACGCAGTATTTT.

The chain has TRBV3-1 (or the pseudogene TRBV3-2) and TRBJ1-2; D call uncertain. The CDR3 has 15 amino acids. V lost 3 bases, J lost 6 bases, and 17 bases lay in between. CDR1 is LGHDT, CDR2 YNNKEL, per germline (reference sequence). CDR3 in amino acids: CASSHAHREWNGYTF. The CDR3 coding sequence is TGTGCCAGCAGCCACGCGCACCGGGAATGGAATGGCTACACCTTC.

The chain recombines TRBV9 with TRBJ2-5; TRBD1 might be the D (6 bases). The ends were cut back, 4 bases at V and 0 bases at J, with 16 bases in the middle. This CDR3 contains 16 residues. Germline lookup yields CDR1 SGDLS and CDR2 YYNGEE. The CDR3 region has the DNA TGTGCCAGCAGCATGTCCGGGGACAACTACCAAGAGACCCAGTACTTC. Its translation: CASSMSGDNYQETQYF.

The chain couples TRBV3-1 (or the pseudogene TRBV3-2) to TRBJ1-2; TRBD1 matches at 7 bases. Germline-derived CDR1 and CDR2 are LGHDT and YNNKEL (reference sequence). This CDR3 contains 13 residues. V gave up 4 bases and J gave up 7 bases; unmatched junction bases: 6. The CDR3 DNA reads TGTGCCAGCAGCCTCGACAGGGCCACTGGCTACACCTTC. This codes for CASSLDRATGYTF.

The chain is built from TRBV28 and TRBJ1-2, with D possibly being TRBD1 (5 bases). The V end was cut by 1 base, the J end by 12 bases, with 27 bases between. Germline V gene lookup returns CDR1 MDHEN and CDR2 SYDVKM. CDR3 length: 17 amino acids. CDR3 in amino acids: CASSLSREGRPDWGDTF. CDR3 bases: TGTGCCAGCAGTTTATCCCGAGAGGGGCGCCCGGATTGGGGGGACACCTTC.

V gene TRBV5-1 combines with J gene TRBJ2-3; 9 bases align to TRBD1. The germline gives CDR1 SGHRS, CDR2 YFSETQ. After removal of 4 bases from V and 4 bases from J, the junction contained 7 bases not matched to a gene. There are 15 residues in the CDR3. DNA for the CDR3: TGCGCCAGCAGCACAGGGGGCCAGGAGGCAGATACGCAGTATTTT. Protein: CASSTGGQEADTQYF.

The V and J genes are TRBV24-1 and TRBJ2-2; D gene uncertain. Trimming pared 6 bases from V and 0 bases from J, leaving 7 bases between. CDR1 KGHDR and CDR2 SFDVKD come from the germline V gene. This CDR3 spans 14 amino acids. CDR3 sequence: CATSPRPNTGELFF. CDR3 sequence (DNA): TGTGCCACCAGTCCCAGGCCGAACACCGGGGAGCTGTTTTTT.

The chain couples TRBV7-9 to TRBJ1-1; D gene uncertain. The CDR3 totals 15 residues. Trimming removed 3 bases at V and 7 bases at J, with 18 bases between. Per the germline V gene, CDR1 is SEHNR and CDR2 is FQNEAQ (reference sequence). CDR3 sequence reads: CASSLRDLDEGEAFF. The CDR3 coding sequence is TGTGCCAGCAGCTTGCGGGATTTAGATGAGGGTGAAGCTTTCTTT.

This clone was seen only once. This rearrangement joins TRBV5-1 to TRBJ2-3; 8 bases are shared with TRBD2. V was pared by 6 bases and J by 4 bases, with 19 bases of the junction left unmatched. From germline, CDR1 is SGHRS and CDR2 YFSETQ. There are 18 residues in the CDR3. The CDR3 DNA reads as TGCGCCAGCACCCCCGGAGCCCCCTGGCGGGGGGCCCCAGATACGCAGTATTTT. This encodes CASTPGAPWRGAPDTQYF.

The CDR3 region is CSVGAGIENYGYTF. DNA of the CDR3: TGCAGCGTTGGGGCGGGGATAGAGAACTATGGCTACACCTTC. This chain joins TRBV29-1 and TRBJ1-2; no reliable D call. The germline CDR1 and CDR2 sequences are SQVTM and ANQGSEA. The CDR3 is 14 amino acids. Trimming took 4 bases from V and 2 from J, leaving 14 bases between them.

The gene calls are TRBV24-1 and TRBJ2-1, with 8 bases matching TRBD2. This CDR3 is built from 15 residues. Trimming at V came to 5 bases and at J to 2 bases, leaving 4 bases not matched to a gene. In germline, CDR1 is KGHDR, CDR2 SFDVKD. CDR3: CATSASGGTYNEQFF. The CDR3 region has the DNA TGTGCCACCAGTGCCAGCGGGGGAACCTACAATGAGCAGTTCTTC.

V gene TRBV2 combines with J gene TRBJ2-2; 7 bases line up with TRBD1. The CDR3 covers 15 residues. The ends lost 9 bases at V and 1 base at J; junction bases unmatched: 8. The germline V gene has CDR1 SNHLY and CDR2 FYNNEI. Written as DNA, the CDR3 is TGTGCCAGGCAACAAGGGGACAGGAACACCGGGGAGCTGTTTTTT. Protein product: CARQQGDRNTGELFF. Full variable domain (rest looked up from reference TRBV2 and TRBJ2-2): EPEVTQTPSHQVTQMGQEVILRCVPISNHLYFYWYRQILGQKVEFLVSFYNNEISEKSEIFDDQFSVERPDGSNFTLKIRSTKLEDSAMYFCARQQGDRNTGELFFGEGSRLTVL.

This clone was found a few times. The V and J genes are TRBV7-9 and TRBJ2-7; D is unresolved. The germline gives CDR1 SEHNR, CDR2 FQNEAQ (reference sequence). CDR3 length: 13 residues. V gave up 4 bases and J gave up 0 bases, with 7 bases separating them. The DNA for the CDR3 is TGTGCCAGCAGCTATGGAGCCTCCTACGAGCAGTACTTC. This codes for CASSYGASYEQYF.

CDR3 loop: CASRQRQNNSPLHF. As DNA, the CDR3 is TGTGCCAGCAGACAACGACAGAATAATTCACCCCTCCACTTT. This rearrangement joins TRBV28 to TRBJ1-6, with a possible D match to TRBD1 (5 bases). V was cut by 6 bases and J by 5 bases, with 11 bases left in between. The CDR3 loop spans 14 amino acids. The germline CDR1 and CDR2 sequences are MDHEN and SYDVKM. The variable domain in full, with the rest retrieved from reference TRBV28 and TRBJ1-6, is DVKVTQSSRYLVKRTGEKVFLECVQDMDHENMFWYRQDPGLGLRLIYFSYDVKMKEKGDIPEGYSVSREKKERFSLILESASTNQTSMYLCASRQRQNNSPLHFGNGTRLTVT.

This clone was picked up one time. The J gene is TRBJ1-1, the V gene TRBV27; 7 bases agree with TRBD1. Trimming removed 4 bases from V and 4 bases from J; junction bases left unmatched: 9. The CDR3 length is 15 residues. CDR1 is MNHEY, CDR2 SMNVEV, per germline (reference sequence). The CDR3 here is CASSYHRGGTTEAFF. CDR3 bases: TGTGCCAGCAGTTATCACAGGGGTGGGACCACTGAAGCTTTCTTT.

J is TRBJ2-3 and V is TRBV12-5; 7 nucleotides agree with TRBD1. The CDR3 consists of 15 residues. Unmatched junction bases numbered 4, after V lost 4 bases and J lost 0 bases. Germline lookup yields CDR1 LGHNT and CDR2 FRNRAP. CDR3 residues: CASGWQTGSTDTQYF. The DNA for the CDR3 is TGTGCTAGTGGTTGGCAGACAGGGAGCACAGATACGCAGTATTTT.

The chain recombines TRBV11-3 with TRBJ1-2; D uncertain. Germline values: CDR1 SGHNT, CDR2 YENEEA. The V end lost 5 bases, the J end lost 4 bases, and 11 bases lay between the germline ends. CDR3 size: 13 residues. The CDR3 loop is CASSPTEFYGYTF. CDR3 sequence (DNA): TGTGCCAGCAGCCCGACGGAGTTCTATGGCTACACCTTC.

The chain links TRBV30 to TRBJ2-7, with 7 bases identical to TRBD1. Germline-derived CDR1 and CDR2 are GTSNPN and SVGIG (reference sequence). J was trimmed by 3 bases and V by 7 bases; bases with no gene match: 6. The CDR3 is 12 amino acids. Here the CDR3 reads CAYSRDSYEQYF. In nucleotides, the CDR3 is TGTGCCTACTCACGGGACAGCTACGAGCAGTACTTC.

V is TRBV5-1 and J is TRBJ2-3; 10 nucleotides agree with TRBD1. The germline V gene has CDR1 SGHRS and CDR2 YFSETQ. This CDR3 is built from 17 residues. The J segment lost 2 bases and the V segment lost 0 bases, leaving 6 bases of the junction unmatched. The CDR3 reads CASSLAGTGANTDTQYF. CDR3 in DNA: TGCGCCAGCAGCTTGGCCGGGACAGGGGCTAACACAGATACGCAGTATTTT.

The gene calls are TRBV9 and TRBJ1-6, with TRBD1 matching over 11 bases. V lost 4 bases, J lost 6 bases, and 6 bases stayed unmatched. This CDR3 region has 16 residues. Germline CDR1 reads SGDLS; CDR2 reads YYNGEE. This CDR3 reads CASSPWTGGRNSPLHF. CDR3 DNA: TGTGCCAGCAGCCCATGGACAGGGGGCCGTAATTCACCCCTCCACTTT.

J is TRBJ1-2 and V is TRBV6-6; D is ambiguous. The CDR3 length is 13 residues. Germline V gene sequence: CDR1 MNHNY, CDR2 SVGAGI (reference sequence). The V gene lost 5 bases and the J gene lost 8 bases, with 15 bases spanning the gap. The CDR3 DNA sequence: TGTGCCAGCAGTCCGCCTCTCCTGAGCGGCTACACCTTC. It codes for CASSPPLLSGYTF.

The chain employs TRBV6-5 and TRBJ2-2, with 8 bases identical to TRBD1. This CDR3 contains 13 residues. Unmatched junction bases numbered 8, after V lost 11 bases and J lost 6 bases. Germline V gene sequence: CDR1 MNHEY, CDR2 SVGAGI. The CDR3 is CAARWTGSGELFF. The CDR3 nucleotides are TGTGCCGCACGCTGGACAGGGTCCGGGGAGCTGTTTTTT.

The chain recombines TRBV7-2 with TRBJ1-3; a weak D match, TRBD1 (5 bases). Germline CDR1 SGHTA, CDR2 FQGNSA. CDR3 length: 15 amino acids. Trimming stripped 3 bases from V and 3 bases from J, with 12 bases between. Here the CDR3 DNA reads TGTGCCAGCAGCTTCCAGGGTTGGAGTGGAAACACCATATATTTT. It yields the protein CASSFQGWSGNTIYF.